The 22 T cell receptor beta chains in this list originate from one sample, sequenced in a study of PD-1 blockade in classical Hodgkin lymphoma. Time point defined: newly diagnosed, previously untreated cHL patient sample. Assay used: immunoSEQ multiplex PCR; TCRdb lists only in-frame clones, some missing. The table records roughly 32,000 clones, under 95% of them present only once. The sample consisted of peripheral blood mononuclear cells (PBMCs). Every receptor here comes from a human donor with classical Hodgkin lymphoma.

This clone was recorded once. CDR3 in amino acids: CASSIYRNTEAFF. CDR3 in DNA: TGTGCCAGTAGTATCTACAGGAACACTGAAGCTTTCTTT. This rearrangement joins TRBV19 to TRBJ1-1; no clear D gene. Trimming took 3 bases from V and 1 from J, leaving 6 bases between them. CDR3 size: 13 residues. CDR1 and CDR2 from the germline V gene are LNHDA and SQIVND (reference sequence).

The chain's CDR3 is CASSLVAGGPVDTQYF. CDR3 coding DNA: TGTGCCAGCAGCTTAGTGGCGGGGGGGCCTGTAGATACGCAGTATTTT. The J gene is TRBJ2-3, the V gene TRBV13; 9 bases agree with TRBD2. The trim removed 1 base at V and 5 bases at J, leaving 7 bases unmatched. Looked up from germline, CDR1 is PRHDT and CDR2 is FYEKMQ (reference sequence). This CDR3 spans 16 amino acids. The full variable domain, rest sourced from reference TRBV13 and TRBJ2-3, is AAGVIQSPRHLIKEKRETATLKCYPIPRHDTVYWYQQGPGQDPQFLISFYEKMQSDKGSIPDRFSAQQFSDYHSELNMSSLELGDSALYFCASSLVAGGPVDTQYFGPGTRLTVL.

CDR3 loop: CASSLLSWTASEQYF. The CDR3 DNA sequence: TGTGCCAGCAGTTTACTAAGCTGGACCGCGTCCGAGCAGTACTTC. The chain couples TRBV28 to TRBJ2-7; D ambiguous. The germline gives CDR1 MDHEN, CDR2 SYDVKM. V shed 2 bases and J shed 6 bases, with 17 bases lying between them. This CDR3 spans 15 amino acids.

This rearrangement joins TRBV11-1 to TRBJ2-2, with D uncertain. The CDR3 loop spans 17 amino acids. CDR1 and CDR2 from the germline V gene are SGHAT and FQDESV (reference sequence). Trimming took off 8 bases at V and 1 base at J, with 20 bases between the two ends. The CDR3 here is CASSKRFAGRNTGELFF. The CDR3 DNA sequence: TGTGCCAGCTCAAAAAGATTCGCTGGCAGGAACACCGGGGAGCTGTTTTTT.

The chain uses TRBV4-3 and TRBJ2-7, with D perhaps being TRBD1 or TRBD2 (7 bases each). Germline V CDR1 and CDR2: LGHNA, YSLEER. Between the trimmed V and J ends, which lost 0 bases and 1 base, there was a span of 16 bases. This CDR3 is 17 amino acids long. The CDR3 DNA reads TGCGCCAGCAGCCAAGAAAACGCAGGGGGAGGGTCCTACGAGCAGTACTTC. As protein: CASSQENAGGGSYEQYF.

This clone was seen a handful of times. The chain joins TRBV4-2 to TRBJ1-2, with D unresolved. The CDR3 totals 13 residues. Trimming removed 2 bases at V and 0 bases at J, with 4 bases between. Germline CDR1 and CDR2: LGHNA and YNFKEQ. The CDR3 region is CASSQRANYGYTF. CDR3 DNA: TGTGCCAGCAGCCAAAGGGCTAACTATGGCTACACCTTC.

The chain couples TRBV4-1 to TRBJ1-5; D call uncertain. Germline CDR1 MGHRA, CDR2 YSYEKL. The CDR3 covers 13 residues. The V end was cut by 5 bases, the J end by 2 bases, with 7 bases between. CDR3 protein: CASSSVGNQPQHF. CDR3 coding DNA: TGCGCCAGCAGCTCTGTGGGCAATCAGCCCCAGCATTTT.

The V call is TRBV10-2, the J call TRBJ1-6; the D gene is possibly TRBD1 (5 bases). Germline V lookup: CDR1 WSHSY, CDR2 SAAADI. Trimming removed 6 bases from V and 7 bases from J, with 10 bases in between. The CDR3 is made up of 13 amino acids. The CDR3 nucleotides are TGCGCCAGCAGCCGGGACTTCAATTCACCCCTCCACTTT. This translates into CASSRDFNSPLHF.

This clone was counted a single time. The rearrangement joins TRBV19 to TRBJ1-2; D possibly corresponds to TRBD1 (5 bases). The CDR3 loop spans 15 amino acids. Trimming took 0 bases from V and 8 from J, leaving 16 bases between them. CDR1 is LNHDA, CDR2 SQIVND, per germline (reference sequence). The CDR3 DNA is TGTGCCAGTAGTATAGATCGTGGGGCAGCTTTCGGCTACACCTTC. This codes for CASSIDRGAAFGYTF.

The DNA for the CDR3 is TGTGCCACCGCCCCCCGGGCCACAGATACGCAGTATTTT. Its protein is CATAPRATDTQYF. The chain links TRBV15 to TRBJ2-3; D unclear. The CDR3 spans 13 residues. The germline gives CDR1 LNHNV, CDR2 YYDKDF (reference sequence). Trimming took 8 bases from V and 2 from J, leaving 11 bases between them. Full variable domain (missing parts from reference TRBV15 and TRBJ2-3): DAMVIQNPRYQVTQFGKPVTLSCSQTLNHNVMYWYQQKSSQAPKLLFHYYDKDFNNEADTPDNFQSRRPNTSFCFLDIRSPGLGDTAMYLCATAPRATDTQYFGPGTRLTVL.

This clone was seen a single time. The chain uses TRBV7-2 and TRBJ2-3; a possible D gene is TRBD1 (5 bases). V lost 5 bases and J lost 3, with 15 bases in between. Germline V gene data show CDR1 as SGHTA and CDR2 as FQGNSA. This CDR3 spans 15 amino acids. The CDR3 is CASSGAGPQTDTQYF. The CDR3 DNA follows: TGTGCCAGCAGCGGGGCAGGGCCTCAGACAGATACGCAGTATTTT. Together with reference TRBV7-2 and TRBJ2-3, the CDR3 gives the full variable domain: GAGVSQSPSNKVTEKGKDVELRCDPISGHTALYWYRQSLGQGLEFLIYFQGNSAPDKSGLPSDRFSAERTGGSVSTLTIQRTQQEDSAVYLCASSGAGPQTDTQYFGPGTRLTVL.

V is TRBV7-8 and J is TRBJ2-7; 8 bases map to TRBD1. V lost 4 bases and J lost 0; bases outside the gene matches: 5. Germline V gene data show CDR1 as SGHVS and CDR2 as FQNEAQ. This CDR3 is 15 amino acids long. For the CDR3, the DNA is TGTGCCAGCAGCTCACAGGGGGAAGGCTCCTACGAGCAGTACTTC. It codes for CASSSQGEGSYEQYF. The entire variable domain, with the rest obtained from reference TRBV7-8 and TRBJ2-7, is as follows: GAGVSQSPRYKVAKRGQDVALRCDPISGHVSLFWYQQALGQGPEFLTYFQNEAQLDKSGLPSDRFFAERPEGSVSTLKIQRTQQEDSAVYLCASSSQGEGSYEQYFGPGTRLTVT.

CDR3 protein: CASSEADWNYGYTF. The CDR3 nucleotides read TGTGCCAGCAGTGAAGCTGACTGGAACTATGGCTACACCTTC. The chain joins TRBV6-1 to TRBJ1-2; D gene ambiguous. Per germline, CDR1 MNHNS and CDR2 SASEGT. V was shortened by 0 bases and J by 2 bases, with 7 bases between the two germline ends. CDR3 length: 14 residues.

V is TRBV20-1 and J is TRBJ1-1, with 7 bases that match TRBD1. V was clipped by 5 bases and J by 10 bases; unmatched bases: 7. Germline V CDR1 and CDR2: DFQATT, SNEGSKA (reference sequence). The CDR3 extends over 11 amino acids. The CDR3 DNA reads TGCAGTGCTCGGGACAGCCAGCGAGCTTTCTTT. As protein: CSARDSQRAFF.

The chain carries TRBV27 and TRBJ2-3; TRBD1 matches 7 bases. Germline CDR1 reads MNHEY; CDR2 reads SMNVEV (reference sequence). This CDR3 is built from 15 residues. J was trimmed by 1 base and V by 5 bases; bases with no gene match: 6. The CDR3, as DNA: TGTGCCAGCAGTCCGACAGGGTTCGGCACAGATACGCAGTATTTT. Translation: CASSPTGFGTDTQYF.

The rearrangement uses TRBV6-5 and TRBJ2-7, with D possibly TRBD1 on 5 matching bases. V lost 0 bases, J lost 8 bases, and 11 bases lay in between. In germline, CDR1 is MNHEY, CDR2 SVGAGI. The CDR3 runs to 13 residues. Here the CDR3 DNA reads TGTGCCAGCAGTTACTCGGCAGGGAACAAGCAGTACTTC. Amino acid sequence: CASSYSAGNKQYF.

The chain recombines TRBV29-1 with TRBJ2-7; D may be TRBD1 or TRBD2 (7 bases each). The length of the CDR3 is 12 residues. V dropped 5 bases and J dropped 4 bases, with 12 bases sitting between them. The germline V gene has CDR1 SQVTM and CDR2 ANQGSEA. The chain's CDR3 is CSVQGGSYEQYF. The CDR3 DNA reads TGCAGCGTTCAGGGGGGGTCTTACGAGCAGTACTTC.

The V gene is TRBV4-1, the J gene TRBJ2-5, with D possibly matching TRBD1 (5 bases). Trimming left V 0 bases short and J 5 bases short, with 22 bases between. Germline V gene lookup returns CDR1 MGHRA and CDR2 YSYEKL. The CDR3 length is 18 residues. For the CDR3, the DNA is TGCGCCAGCAGCCAAGATCCGGCAGGGTTTAGTGGCTGGGAGACCCAGTACTTC. Residues: CASSQDPAGFSGWETQYF.

V gene TRBV6-5 combines with J gene TRBJ1-1; D is perhaps TRBD1 (6 bases). Germline V lookup: CDR1 MNHEY, CDR2 SVGAGI. The V gene lost 4 bases and the J gene lost 4 bases, with 13 bases spanning the gap. The CDR3 loop spans 14 amino acids. The CDR3 spells CASSSLGGPTEAFF. The CDR3 coding sequence is TGTGCCAGCAGTTCTCTGGGGGGGCCCACTGAAGCTTTCTTT.

The rearrangement links TRBV28 to TRBJ1-4; D is perhaps TRBD1 (6 bases). The CDR3 loop spans 14 amino acids. CDR1 is MDHEN and CDR2 is SYDVKM in the germline V gene. V gave up 3 bases and J gave up 10 bases, with 15 bases separating them. The CDR3 bases are TGTGCCAGCAGTTTCCCTGAGGGGGGAGGAAAACTGTTTTTT. This sequence encodes CASSFPEGGGKLFF.

The chain couples TRBV28 to TRBJ2-7, with D possibly being TRBD1 (5 bases). This CDR3 contains 13 residues. Germline loops: CDR1 MDHEN, CDR2 SYDVKM. V was clipped by 4 bases and J by 5 bases, with 12 bases between them. CDR3 sequence: CASSSIKGNEQYF. The CDR3 DNA is TGTGCCAGCAGTTCCATAAAGGGGAACGAGCAGTACTTC. Together with reference TRBV28 and TRBJ2-7, the CDR3 gives the full variable domain: DVKVTQSSRYLVKRTGEKVFLECVQDMDHENMFWYRQDPGLGLRLIYFSYDVKMKEKGDIPEGYSVSREKKERFSLILESASTNQTSMYLCASSSIKGNEQYFGPGTRLTVT.

V and J are TRBV11-2 and TRBJ2-2; D not resolved. CDR1 and CDR2 (germline): SGHAT, FQNNGV. The CDR3 is made up of 13 amino acids. Trimming removed 8 bases from V and 4 bases from J, with 11 bases in between. CDR3 sequence reads: CASFTLSTGELFF. The CDR3 bases are TGTGCCAGCTTCACGTTGAGCACCGGGGAGCTGTTTTTT.